This TCR beta chain is from a study of patients and donors after allogeneic stem cell transplantation. Each CDR3 protein gets one entry after TCRdb re-called the RT-PCR reads with MiXCR. The sample consists of some 960,000 distinct CDR3 sequences, 18% of them appearing once. Sequencing was performed on blood, either unsorted or a sorted T cell fraction (not recorded which). The sequence derives from a human donor who was either an allogeneic HSCT recipient or a stem cell or donor lymphocyte infusion donor (not recorded which). It is not recorded whose cells these are; they may come from a transplant donor.

CDR3 in DNA: TGTGCCAGCGACATCCAGGGACGGCGGCCTGCAGAAGAGCAGTTCTTC. Translated, it gives CASDIQGRRPAEEQFF. The V and J genes are TRBV7-9 and TRBJ2-1; the D call may be TRBD1 or TRBD2 (5 bases each). Per the germline V gene, CDR1 is SEHNR and CDR2 is FQNEAQ (reference sequence). This CDR3 has 16 amino acids. V was shortened by 8 bases and J by 10 bases, with 27 bases between the two germline ends.